This T cell receptor (beta chain) appears in the sequencing data of a study of human T cells and chemical hapten exposure. Notes on this clonotype: As yet, its antigen is unknown.

TCRdb passed the RACE reads through MiXCR, listing each CDR3 protein once. The data hold 150,000 to 200,000 distinct CDR3 sequences, with approximately 31% observed a single time. The time point denotes: pre-sensitization, week 0. The treatment denotes: therapeutic diphenylcyclopropenone sensitization with weekly scalp DPC. Donors, patients with alopecia ranging from 18 to 70 years old and judged suitable for DPC, provided samples. The study, taken as a whole, reports: Patch test score showed a positive correlation with PT1 expanded TCR counts.

The clonotype comes from a woman in her 30s with alopecia areata. Some clones in this sample may be carry-over from other donors' samples. Sample: whole blood, taken in connection with sensitization to the hapten diphenylcyclopropenone (DPC).

The CDR3 DNA reads as TGTGCCAGCAGCTGGACAGTGAGAGAGACCCAGTACTTC. This codes for CASSWTVRETQYF. The gene calls are TRBV7-2 and TRBJ2-5; tentatively, D is TRBD1 (6 bases). V lost 4 bases, J lost 4 bases, and 10 bases lay in between. The germline CDR1 and CDR2 sequences are SGHTA and FQGNSA. This CDR3 region has 13 residues.